Listed here is a single T cell receptor (beta chain). The CDR3 runs to 15 residues. Germline loops: CDR1 ENHRY, CDR2 SYGVKD. The germline V and J ends were trimmed by 2 bases and 5 bases, with 15 bases remaining between them. The data were obtained in a study of spatial heterogeneity in lung cancer. Stated time point: sample taken at primary tumor resection. Unsorted whole RNA samples from tumor, nontumor lung or frozen PBMC were sequenced. The cohort: around 79 early-stage, untreated non-small cell lung cancer patients. Each CDR3 protein gets one entry after TCRdb re-called the 5' RACE reads with MiXCR. This sample has about 2,200 distinct CDR3 sequences; around 17% occur once, and the top ten carry around half.

Material: PBMCs, obtained at surgery. The chain couples TRBV10-3 to TRBJ2-5; D may be TRBD1 (6 bases). This receptor was obtained from a male donor with early-stage non-small cell lung cancer. The CDR3 reads CAISEEGGSWETQYF. The CDR3 DNA is TGTGCCATCAGTGAGGAAGGGGGTTCCTGGGAGACCCAGTACTTC.